This is a list of T cell receptor beta chains from one sample in a study of metastatic and nonmetastatic thyroid tumors. TCRdb re-called the PCR reads with MiXCR. The profile covers about 92,000 clones, with about 15% appearing a single time and 3.6% taken by the ten largest. Sequenced: blood. The receptors derive from a female donor with papillary thyroid cancer or a benign thyroid nodule (not recorded which). Some clones in this sample may be carry-over from other donors' samples. The CDR3 runs from the conserved cysteine through the conserved F or W. The order of the fields is D gene, clone size, CDR3 length, J gene, V gene, CDR3 protein, CDR3 DNA. The D gene is left open where the match is weak. Expanded clones are given a class, and other clones once, few, many or no size at all.

>TRBD1|many|15|TRBJ1-1|TRBV30
CAWSVPGQLNTEAFF
TGTGCCTGGAGTGTACCGGGACAGCTGAACACTGAAGCTTTCTTT
>-|many|16|TRBJ2-2|TRBV19
CASSMARTLNTGELFF
TGTGCCAGTAGTATGGCGAGGACTCTTAACACCGGGGAGCTGTTTTTT
>-|-|14|TRBJ2-3|TRBV3-1
CASSRSGGTDTQYF
TGTGCCAGCAGCCGATCGGGGGGCACAGATACGCAGTATTTC
>TRBD1|many|15|TRBJ2-5|TRBV19
CASSPADRTQETQYF
TGTGCCAGTAGTCCAGCGGACAGGACGCAAGAGACCCAGTACTTC
>-|-|14|TRBJ1-3|TRBV6-1
CASGSRGCGNTIYF
TGTGCCAGCGGATCCAGGGGCTGCGGAAACACAATATATTTT
>-|many|15|TRBJ2-5|TRBV12-3/TRBV12-4
CASSRRDGAGETQYF
TGTGCCAGCAGCCGAAGGGACGGAGCTGGAGAGACCCAGTACTTC
>-|many|14|TRBJ2-3|TRBV12-3/TRBV12-4
CASTRGRGTDTQYF
TGTGCCAGCACGCGGGGCAGGGGTACAGATACGCAGTATTTT
>-|many|16|TRBJ2-2|TRBV27
CASTSGGHEITGELFF
TGTGCCAGCACCTCTGGGGGACACGAAATCACCGGGGAGCTGTTTTTT
>TRBD2|few|16|TRBJ2-1|TRBV4-2
CASSQSPSGGLDEQFF
TGTGCCAGCAGCCAATCTCCTAGCGGGGGCCTCGATGAGCAGTTCTTC
>TRBD1|many|16|TRBJ1-1|TRBV10-3
CAINPGQGKGNTEAFF
TGTGCCATCAACCCTGGACAGGGAAAGGGGAACACTGAAGCTTTCTTT
>-|many|15|TRBJ2-7|TRBV6-1
CASSERLGASYEQYF
TGTGCCAGCAGTGAAAGGCTGGGGGCTTCCTACGAGCAGTACTTC
>-|-|13|TRBJ2-5|TRBV5-4
CASSFPGEETQYF
TGTGCCAGCAGCTTCCCGGGCGAGGAGACCCAGTACTTC
>TRBD2|once|18|TRBJ2-1|TRBV4-1
CASSQDTLAGGHGGEQFF
TGCGCCAGCAGCCAAGATACGCTAGCGGGAGGTCATGGAGGTGAGCAGTTCTTC
>-|many|14|TRBJ2-1|TRBV20-1
CSARSLDSYNEQFF
TGCAGTGCTAGGAGTCTTGATAGCTACAATGAGCAGTTCTTC
>-|many|16|TRBJ1-2|TRBV5-6
CASSNINRVRVDGYTF
TGTGCCAGCAGCAATATTAACAGGGTACGGGTCGATGGCTACACCTTC
>-|many|12|TRBJ1-6|TRBV29-1
CSGWDYNSPLHF
TGCAGCGGATGGGACTATAATTCACCCCTCCACTTT